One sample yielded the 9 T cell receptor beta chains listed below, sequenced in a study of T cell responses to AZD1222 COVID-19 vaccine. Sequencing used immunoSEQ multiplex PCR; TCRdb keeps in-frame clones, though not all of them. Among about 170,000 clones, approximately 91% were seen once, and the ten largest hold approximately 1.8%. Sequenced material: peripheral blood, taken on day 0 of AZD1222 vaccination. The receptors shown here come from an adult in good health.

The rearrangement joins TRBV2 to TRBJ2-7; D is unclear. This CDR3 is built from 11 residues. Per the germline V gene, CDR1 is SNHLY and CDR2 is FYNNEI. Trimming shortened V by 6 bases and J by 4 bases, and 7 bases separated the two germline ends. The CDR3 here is CASSPVYEQYF. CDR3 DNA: TGTGCCAGCAGCCCGGTGTACGAGCAGTACTTC. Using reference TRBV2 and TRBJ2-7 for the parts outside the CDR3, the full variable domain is EPEVTQTPSHQVTQMGQEVILRCVPISNHLYFYWYRQILGQKVEFLVSFYNNEISEKSEIFDDQFSVERPDGSNFTLKIRSTKLEDSAMYFCASSPVYEQYFGPGTRLTVT.

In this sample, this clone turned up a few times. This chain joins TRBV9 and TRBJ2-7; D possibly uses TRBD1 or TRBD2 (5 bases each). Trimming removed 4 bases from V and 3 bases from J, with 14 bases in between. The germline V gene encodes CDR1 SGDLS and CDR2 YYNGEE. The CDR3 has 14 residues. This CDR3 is CASSSRGVGYEQYF. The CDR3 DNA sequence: TGTGCCAGCAGCTCCCGAGGGGTAGGCTACGAGCAGTACTTC.

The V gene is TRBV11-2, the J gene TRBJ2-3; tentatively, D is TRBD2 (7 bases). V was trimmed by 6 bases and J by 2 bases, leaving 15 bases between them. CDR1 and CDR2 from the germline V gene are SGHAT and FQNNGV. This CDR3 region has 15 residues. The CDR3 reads CASSYRGGYTDTQYF. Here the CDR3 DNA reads TGTGCCAGCAGTTATAGGGGGGGATACACAGATACGCAGTATTTT.

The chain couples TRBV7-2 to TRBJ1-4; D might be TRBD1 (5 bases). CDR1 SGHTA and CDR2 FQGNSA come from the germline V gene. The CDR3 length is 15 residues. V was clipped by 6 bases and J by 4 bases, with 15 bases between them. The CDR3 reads CASSRRGLLNEKLFF. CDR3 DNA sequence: TGTGCCAGCAGTCGACGGGGCCTTCTTAATGAAAAACTGTTTTTT.

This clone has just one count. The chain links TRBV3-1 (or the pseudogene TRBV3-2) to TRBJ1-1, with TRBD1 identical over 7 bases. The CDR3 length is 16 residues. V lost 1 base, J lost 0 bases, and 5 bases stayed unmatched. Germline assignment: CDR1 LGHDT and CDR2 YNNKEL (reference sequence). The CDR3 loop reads CASSQGGQSLNTEAFF. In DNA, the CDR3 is TGTGCCAGCAGCCAAGGGGGACAGAGTTTGAACACTGAAGCTTTCTTT.

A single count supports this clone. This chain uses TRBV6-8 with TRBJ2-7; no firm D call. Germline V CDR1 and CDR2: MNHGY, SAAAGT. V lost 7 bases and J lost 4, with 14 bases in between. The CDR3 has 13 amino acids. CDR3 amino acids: CASTKHMTYEQYV. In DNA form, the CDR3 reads TGTGCCAGCACCAAACACATGACATACGAGCAGTACGTC.

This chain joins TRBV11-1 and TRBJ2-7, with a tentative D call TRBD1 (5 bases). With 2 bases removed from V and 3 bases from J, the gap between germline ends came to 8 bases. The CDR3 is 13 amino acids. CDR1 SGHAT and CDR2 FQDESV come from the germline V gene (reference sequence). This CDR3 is CASSLRQGYEQYF. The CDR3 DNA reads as TGTGCCAGCAGCTTACGCCAGGGCTACGAGCAGTACTTC.

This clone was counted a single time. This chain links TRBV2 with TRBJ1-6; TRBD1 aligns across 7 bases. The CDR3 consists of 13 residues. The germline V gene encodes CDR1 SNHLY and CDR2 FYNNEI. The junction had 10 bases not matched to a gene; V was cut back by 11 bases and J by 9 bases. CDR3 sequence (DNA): TGTGCCGGTAGACAGGGACTCAGTTCACCCCTCCACTTT. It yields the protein CAGRQGLSSPLHF.

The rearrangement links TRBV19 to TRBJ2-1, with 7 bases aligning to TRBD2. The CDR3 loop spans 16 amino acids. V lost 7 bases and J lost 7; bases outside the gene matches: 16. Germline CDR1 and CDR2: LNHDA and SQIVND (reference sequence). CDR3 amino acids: CASITLDSGEENEQFF. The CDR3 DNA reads TGTGCCAGTATCACTCTCGACAGCGGGGAGGAAAATGAGCAGTTCTTC.